Below, 26 T cell receptor beta chains from the same sample are listed, as sequenced in a study of blood T cell repertoires in COVID-19. Here immunoSEQ multiplex PCR was the method, and the copy in TCRdb shows in-frame clones only, minus some. Found here are 99,000 or so clones, about 89% of them singletons; the top ten hold around 16%. The sequencing input was peripheral blood. The source is a man aged 45-60 years with acute or convalescent COVID-19.

This chain connects TRBV6-5 to TRBJ1-2; D possibly corresponds to TRBD1 (6 bases). Trimming stripped 3 bases from V and 8 bases from J, with 16 bases between. The germline V gene encodes CDR1 MNHEY and CDR2 SVGAGI. This CDR3 has 14 residues. CDR3 sequence: CASSYTGWDEGYTF. The CDR3 DNA sequence: TGTGCCAGCAGTTATACAGGGTGGGACGAGGGCTACACCTTC.

This clone was detected only a few times. The chain carries TRBV30 and TRBJ2-2; TRBD2 agrees at 12 bases. CDR1 and CDR2 from the germline V gene are GTSNPN and SVGIG (reference sequence). V shed 1 base and J 6 bases; nucleotides not matched to a gene: 9. CDR3 length equals 17 residues. The CDR3 DNA sequence: TGTGCCTGGAGTGGGGCCCCTAGCGGGAGGGCCGCCGGGGAGCTGTTTTTT. Translated, it gives CAWSGAPSGRAAGELFF.

V gene TRBV3-1 (or the pseudogene TRBV3-2) combines with J gene TRBJ2-3, with D perhaps matching TRBD2 (6 bases). V gave up 4 bases and J gave up 2 bases, with 10 bases separating them. The CDR3 has 14 amino acids. Germline CDR1 LGHDT, CDR2 YNNKEL (reference sequence). The DNA for the CDR3 is TGTGCCAGCAGCCTGGCGGGGCTCACAGATACGCAGTATTTT. Translated: CASSLAGLTDTQYF.

CDR3 region: CASSSPKAGVAQYF. The CDR3 DNA reads TGTGCCAGCAGCAGCCCTAAGGCGGGAGTAGCGCAGTATTTT. The V and J genes are TRBV7-2 and TRBJ2-3; the match to TRBD2 covers 7 bases. Germline-derived CDR1 and CDR2 are SGHTA and FQGNSA. V was clipped by 5 bases and J by 10 bases; unmatched bases: 12. This CDR3 is built from 14 residues.

The chain employs TRBV12-3 or TRBV12-4 and TRBJ1-5; no firm D call. The CDR3 totals 13 residues. The V gene lost 5 bases and the J gene lost 5 bases, with 10 bases spanning the gap. CDR3 sequence: CASSLSRHQPQHF. In DNA form, the CDR3 reads TGTGCCAGCAGTCTGAGCCGCCATCAGCCCCAGCATTTT.

A note on this clone: The germline gene is not matched at one end of the junction; a read error may be the cause. The V gene is TRBV19, the J gene TRBJ1-5; D is unclear. The germline CDR1 and CDR2 sequences are LNHDA and SQIVND (reference sequence). The CDR3 totals 15 residues. CDR3: CASGWSAFSNQPQRF. The CDR3 DNA is TGTGCCAGCGGATGGTCGGCTTTTAGCAATCAGCCCCAGCGTTTT.

The genes are TRBV5-1 and TRBJ2-7, with a possible D match to TRBD2 (5 bases). The CDR3 runs to 12 residues. In germline, CDR1 is SGHRS, CDR2 YFSETQ. V gave up 0 bases and J gave up 7 bases, with 8 bases separating them. The CDR3 nucleotides are TGCGCCAGCAGCTTGGATCGAGGGGAGCAGTACTTC. It encodes CASSLDRGEQYF.

CDR3: CASSARAGVDTGELFF. In DNA, the CDR3 is TGTGCCAGCAGCGCCCGAGCGGGAGTGGACACCGGGGAGCTGTTTTTT. This chain connects TRBV7-9 to TRBJ2-2; TRBD2 matches 8 bases. CDR3 length: 16 residues. Trimming removed 5 bases from V and 3 bases from J; junction bases left unmatched: 8. Germline V gene lookup returns CDR1 SEHNR and CDR2 FQNEAQ (reference sequence).

This chain joins TRBV30 and TRBJ2-3; TRBD2 agrees at 14 bases. The germline gives CDR1 GTSNPN, CDR2 SVGIG (reference sequence). The trim removed 2 bases at V and 3 bases at J, leaving 4 bases unmatched. This CDR3 is built from 16 residues. In DNA form, the CDR3 reads TGTGCCTGGAGTCCGGGACTAGCGGGAGAGACAGATACGCAGTATTTT. This encodes CAWSPGLAGETDTQYF.

The chain has TRBV6-5 and TRBJ1-1, with a weak D call TRBD1 (5 bases). Germline V gene lookup returns CDR1 MNHEY and CDR2 SVGAGI. This CDR3 spans 16 amino acids. Trimming took off 0 bases at V and 2 bases at J, with 13 bases between the two ends. Here the CDR3 DNA reads TGTGCCAGCAGTTACTCCCGACGGGGGGTAAACACTGAAGCTTTCTTT. The encoded protein is CASSYSRRGVNTEAFF.

This chain uses TRBV5-1 with TRBJ2-7; tentatively, D is TRBD2 (5 bases). The CDR3 has 15 amino acids. The germline V gene has CDR1 SGHRS and CDR2 YFSETQ. V was trimmed by 1 base and J by 3 bases, leaving 14 bases between them. The CDR3, as DNA: TGCGCCAGCAGCTTGATTGACGAGGGCCGCTACGAGCAGTACTTC. The encoded protein is CASSLIDEGRYEQYF.

This chain uses TRBV5-1 with TRBJ2-7; 11 bases fit TRBD2. The CDR3 contains 17 residues. Germline lookup yields CDR1 SGHRS and CDR2 YFSETQ. The J segment lost 0 bases and the V segment lost 4 bases, leaving 9 bases of the junction unmatched. CDR3 sequence reads: CASSPLPSGRPSYEQYF. The CDR3, as DNA: TGCGCCAGCAGCCCTCTCCCTAGCGGGAGGCCCTCCTACGAGCAGTACTTC. Combining the CDR3 with reference TRBV5-1 and TRBJ2-7 gives the whole variable domain KAGVTQTPRYLIKTRGQQVTLSCSPISGHRSVSWYQQTPGQGLQFLFEYFSETQRNKGNFPGRFSGRQFSNSRSEMNVSTLELGDSALYLCASSPLPSGRPSYEQYFGPGTRLTVT.

This clone showed up just once. The chain combines TRBV28 with TRBJ2-3; a possible D gene is TRBD2 (6 bases). This CDR3 region has 14 residues. Germline assignment: CDR1 MDHEN and CDR2 SYDVKM. Trimming stripped 3 bases from V and 2 bases from J, with 9 bases between. Here the CDR3 DNA reads TGTGCCAGCAGTTTTATAGCGGCCACAGATACGCAGTATTTT. This translates into CASSFIAATDTQYF.

A single count supports this clone. J is TRBJ1-4 and V is TRBV18, with a tentative D call TRBD1 (5 bases). Germline loops: CDR1 KGHSH, CDR2 LQKENI. Trimming took off 3 bases at V and 5 bases at J, with 13 bases between the two ends. There are 15 residues in the CDR3. CDR3 sequence reads: CASSPRKTANEKLFF. DNA for the CDR3: TGTGCCAGCTCACCTCGTAAGACAGCAAATGAAAAACTGTTTTTT.

The chain's CDR3 is CASSLTNVAGAYNEQFF. CDR3 in DNA: TGTGCCAGCAGCTTGACTAACGTGGCAGGGGCTTACAATGAGCAGTTCTTC. The chain combines TRBV5-4 with TRBJ2-1; TRBD1 is a possible D gene (6 bases). This CDR3 has 17 amino acids. Germline lookup yields CDR1 SGHNT and CDR2 YYREEE (reference sequence). Trimming took off 1 base at V and 4 bases at J, with 18 bases between the two ends.

The gene calls are TRBV5-1 and TRBJ2-7; 13 bases are shared with TRBD2. The V and J ends lost 4 bases and 2 bases, in that order; junction bases with no gene match: 6. The length of the CDR3 is 16 residues. Germline V CDR1 and CDR2: SGHRS, YFSETQ. In nucleotides, the CDR3 is TGCGCCAGCAGCCCCGGACTAGCGGGAGTTCCCTACGAGCAGTACTTC. Translating it yields CASSPGLAGVPYEQYF.

This clone has only one observation. The chain links TRBV24-1 to TRBJ2-2; weak D call: TRBD1 (6 bases). The CDR3 totals 15 residues. Per the germline V gene, CDR1 is KGHDR and CDR2 is SFDVKD. V lost 4 bases and J 2 bases, leaving 10 bases between the germline ends. The CDR3 sequence is CATSDRDINTGELFF. The CDR3, as DNA: TGTGCCACCAGTGACAGGGACATAAACACCGGGGAGCTGTTTTTT.

The chain is built from TRBV9 and TRBJ1-1; TRBD1 might be the D (6 bases). This CDR3 has 13 amino acids. Deletions cut 4 bases from V and 11 bases from J, with 18 bases between. CDR1 and CDR2 from the germline V gene are SGDLS and YYNGEE. The CDR3, as DNA: TGTGCCAGCAGCCAAAACCAGGGGCAGGAGGCTTTCTTT. This encodes CASSQNQGQEAFF.

The chain recombines TRBV5-1 with TRBJ2-3; possible D gene TRBD1, 6 bases. CDR1 and CDR2 from the germline V gene are SGHRS and YFSETQ. The V end was cut by 2 bases, the J end by 6 bases, with 16 bases between. This CDR3 contains 15 residues. The CDR3 loop reads CASSLGGAGRDTQYF. The CDR3 DNA follows: TGCGCCAGCAGCTTAGGGGGAGCAGGGCGCGATACGCAGTATTTT.

The chain couples TRBV5-1 to TRBJ1-1; TRBD1 might be the D (5 bases). This CDR3 has 12 amino acids. CDR1 is SGHRS and CDR2 is YFSETQ in the germline V gene. Trimming cost V 8 bases and J 0 bases, with 8 bases left between them. CDR3 region: CASSRVNTEAFF. The CDR3, as DNA: TGCGCCAGTTCCAGGGTGAACACTGAAGCTTTCTTT.

This clone was counted a single time. The chain recombines TRBV7-9 with TRBJ2-3; 10 bases match TRBD2. This CDR3 contains 15 residues. The germline V gene has CDR1 SEHNR and CDR2 FQNEAQ (reference sequence). Trimming took 5 bases from V and 7 from J; bases not matched to a gene: 9. For the CDR3, the DNA is TGTGCCAGCAGCGTAGGACTAGCGGAGTACAATACGCAGTATTTT. It codes for CASSVGLAEYNTQYF.

The gene calls are TRBV7-9 and TRBJ2-1; TRBD1 agrees at 9 bases. This CDR3 has 16 residues. The germline V gene has CDR1 SEHNR and CDR2 FQNEAQ (reference sequence). J gave up 14 bases and V 0 bases, and 14 bases lay outside the gene matches. CDR3 region: CASSLANWGDRDREFF. The CDR3 coding sequence is TGTGCCAGCAGCTTAGCGAACTGGGGCGATCGGGACAGGGAGTTCTTC.

The chain links TRBV19 to TRBJ2-2; 8 nucleotides agree with TRBD2. Germline assignment: CDR1 LNHDA and CDR2 SQIVND (reference sequence). V dropped 3 bases and J dropped 0; count of bases not matched to a gene: 18. The CDR3 is made up of 21 amino acids. CDR3 amino acids: CASSIPTWREGLATNTGELFF. CDR3 nucleotides: TGTGCCAGTAGTATTCCCACGTGGAGAGAAGGACTAGCTACGAACACCGGGGAGCTGTTTTTT. The entire variable domain, with the rest obtained from reference TRBV19 and TRBJ2-2, is as follows: DGGITQSPKYLFRKEGQNVTLSCEQNLNHDAMYWYRQDPGQGLRLIYYSQIVNDFQKGDIAEGYSVSREKKESFPLTVTSAQKNPTAFYLCASSIPTWREGLATNTGELFFGEGSRLTVL.

The chain joins TRBV4-1 to TRBJ2-5; TRBD2 agrees at 10 bases. J was trimmed by 7 bases and V by 0 bases; bases with no gene match: 8. The germline CDR1 and CDR2 sequences are MGHRA and YSYEKL. The CDR3 sequence is 16 residues long. CDR3 region: CASSQDSLAGAPTQYF. The CDR3 region has the DNA TGCGCCAGCAGCCAAGATTCCCTAGCGGGGGCCCCGACCCAGTACTTC.

This clone was found once. This chain links TRBV5-1 with TRBJ2-2; 7 bases fit TRBD2. Per germline, CDR1 SGHRS and CDR2 YFSETQ. This CDR3 region has 15 residues. Losses at the gene ends were 1 base for V and 4 bases for J; bases not matched to a gene: 4. DNA for the CDR3: TGCGCCAGCAGCTTGAGCGGGACGGGCACCGGGGAGCTGTTTTTT. It translates to CASSLSGTGTGELFF.

The chain combines TRBV25-1 with TRBJ2-1; TRBD2 agrees at 7 bases. Unmatched junction bases numbered 10, after V lost 6 bases and J lost 2 bases. The germline CDR1 and CDR2 sequences are MGHDK and SYGVNS. The CDR3 contains 16 residues. As DNA, the CDR3 is TGTGCCAGCAGCAACTCCGGGGAGGGCCCCTACAATGAGCAGTTCTTC. Its protein product is CASSNSGEGPYNEQFF.